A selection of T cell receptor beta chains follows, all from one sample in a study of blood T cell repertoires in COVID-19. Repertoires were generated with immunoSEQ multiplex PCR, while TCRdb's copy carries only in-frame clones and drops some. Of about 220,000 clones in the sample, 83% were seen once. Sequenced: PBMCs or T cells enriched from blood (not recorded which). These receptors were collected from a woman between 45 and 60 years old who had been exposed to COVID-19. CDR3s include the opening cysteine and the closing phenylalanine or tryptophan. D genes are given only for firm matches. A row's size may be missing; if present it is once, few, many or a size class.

DNA: TGTGCCAGCAGCCCCCGACAGGGATTAGCGGCCGGGGAGCTGTTTTTT
CDR3: CASSPRQGLAAGELFF
V: TRBV11-2
D: .
size: .
J: TRBJ2-2

DNA: TGCAGCGTCCTCCCCACGATTTTGGGTCGGGGTACGACTGAAGCTTTCTTT
CDR3: CSVLPTILGRGTTEAFF
V: TRBV29-1
D: .
size: .
J: TRBJ1-1

DNA: TGCGCCAGCAGCTTTAGCGCGGGGAACTATGGCTACACCTTC
CDR3: CASSFSAGNYGYTF
V: TRBV5-1
D: .
size: .
J: TRBJ1-2

DNA: TGTGCCAGCAGCTTGGACAGGACCTACGAGCAGTACTTC
CDR3: CASSLDRTYEQYF
V: TRBV5-8
D: .
size: .
J: TRBJ2-7

DNA: TGTGCCAGTGGTAGCGCAGGGTATAGCTATGGCTACACCTTC
CDR3: CASGSAGYSYGYTF
V: TRBV19
D: .
size: once
J: TRBJ1-2

DNA: TGTGCCAGCAGTGAGACATTCGATCAGCCCCAGCATTTT
CDR3: CASSETFDQPQHF
V: TRBV2
D: .
size: .
J: TRBJ1-5

DNA: TGTGCTAGTGGTTTCTGGACAGCAGGAGCTTTCTTT
CDR3: CASGFWTAGAFF
V: TRBV12-5
D: .
size: .
J: TRBJ1-1

DNA: TGTGCCAGCAGTCCCTCGGAGAATCAGCCCCAGCATTTT
CDR3: CASSPSENQPQHF
V: TRBV12-3/TRBV12-4
D: .
size: once
J: TRBJ1-5

DNA: TGTGCCAGCAGCTTATGGAGGAGCGGGGGGGCCGGGGAGACCCAGTACTTC
CDR3: CASSLWRSGGAGETQYF
V: TRBV11-2
D: TRBD2
size: .
J: TRBJ2-5

DNA: TGTGCCGTATCTCCATGGGGGGGGGAGACCCAGTACTTC
CDR3: CAVSPWGGETQYF
V: TRBV10-3
D: TRBD2
size: .
J: TRBJ2-5

DNA: TGTGCCAGCAGTGACGTAATACGGACTGAAGCTTTCTTT
CDR3: CASSDVIRTEAFF
V: TRBV6-1
D: .
size: .
J: TRBJ1-1

DNA: TGTGCCAGCTCCCGGGACAGGGGGAACTATGGCTACACCTTC
CDR3: CASSRDRGNYGYTF
V: TRBV18
D: TRBD1
size: .
J: TRBJ1-2

DNA: TGTGCCTGGAGTGTACGGGTGGGGACAGGGGAGGAACTCGAGCAGTACTTC
CDR3: CAWSVRVGTGEELEQYF
V: TRBV30
D: TRBD1
size: .
J: TRBJ2-7

DNA: TGTGCCAGCAGCTTACAGGGGGCGACTGAAGCTTTCTTT
CDR3: CASSLQGATEAFF
V: TRBV11-3
D: TRBD1
size: .
J: TRBJ1-1

DNA: TGTGCCAGCTCACCCCTAGGGACAGGAGTCCGAAAGAACACTGAAGCTTTCTTT
CDR3: CASSPLGTGVRKNTEAFF
V: TRBV18
D: TRBD1
size: .
J: TRBJ1-1

DNA: TGTGCCAGCAGCTTACTCCTAGCGGGGGGGCATTTAGGTGAGCAGTTCTTC
CDR3: CASSLLLAGGHLGEQFF
V: TRBV7-8
D: TRBD2
size: .
J: TRBJ2-1

DNA: TGTGCCAGCAGCGTAGAGTCCAGGGGGAGGGAGCAGTACTTC
CDR3: CASSVESRGREQYF
V: TRBV9
D: .
size: .
J: TRBJ2-7

DNA: TGTGCCAGTACCCCCCGAGGGGGCCAAGAGACCCAGTACTTC
CDR3: CASTPRGGQETQYF
V: TRBV19
D: .
size: .
J: TRBJ2-5

DNA: TGTGCCAGCAGCCCGCCGGGACTAGCGGGGGGGGCAGATACGCAGTATTTT
CDR3: CASSPPGLAGGADTQYF
V: TRBV7-2
D: TRBD2
size: few
J: TRBJ2-3

DNA: TGCAGCGTTCCAAGCCCAACAGGGTTGGGGCAGTTCTTC
CDR3: CSVPSPTGLGQFF
V: TRBV29-1
D: .
size: .
J: TRBJ2-1

DNA: TGTGCCAGCTCTAGGGGACAGGATGAAAAACTGTTTTTT
CDR3: CASSRGQDEKLFF
V: TRBV18
D: TRBD1
size: .
J: TRBJ1-4

DNA: TGTGCCAGCTCACCCGGAGAAGCAACTAATGAAAAACTGTTTTTT
CDR3: CASSPGEATNEKLFF
V: TRBV18
D: .
size: .
J: TRBJ1-4

DNA: TGTGCCTGGGGCGGCAATTATGGCTACACCTTC
CDR3: CAWGGNYGYTF
V: TRBV30
D: .
size: .
J: TRBJ1-2

DNA: TGTGCCAGCATCCGGAGGGTCCTCACTGAAGCTTTCTTT
CDR3: CASIRRVLTEAFF
V: TRBV2
D: .
size: .
J: TRBJ1-1

DNA: TGTGCTAGTGGTTTGGACTTGAGGGGGTTAACCGGGGAGCTGTTTTTT
CDR3: CASGLDLRGLTGELFF
V: TRBV12-5
D: .
size: .
J: TRBJ2-2

DNA: TGTGCCACCAGTGATTTAGGGGAAGGGAACAATGAGCAGTTCTTC
CDR3: CATSDLGEGNNEQFF
V: TRBV24-1
D: .
size: .
J: TRBJ2-1

DNA: TGTGCCAGCAGTAAGGACAGGCGGGTAGAAGCTTTCTTT
CDR3: CASSKDRRVEAFF
V: TRBV12-3/TRBV12-4
D: TRBD1
size: .
J: TRBJ1-1

DNA: TGTGCCAGTAGTATCCGGGGGGGCTATGAGCAGTTCTTC
CDR3: CASSIRGGYEQFF
V: TRBV19
D: TRBD2
size: .
J: TRBJ2-1

DNA: TGTGCCAGCAGCACCCCCGGGCAGGGGAACTATGGCTACACCTTC
CDR3: CASSTPGQGNYGYTF
V: TRBV5-6
D: .
size: .
J: TRBJ1-2

DNA: TGTGCCAGCAGCTTAGGACAGGGTGCTACAGACTATGGCTACACCTTC
CDR3: CASSLGQGATDYGYTF
V: TRBV7-9
D: TRBD1
size: .
J: TRBJ1-2

DNA: TGTGCCAGCAGCACTCTAGCGTCTACAGATACGCAGTATTTT
CDR3: CASSTLASTDTQYF
V: TRBV7-2
D: .
size: .
J: TRBJ2-3

DNA: TGCAGTGCTAGAGCGGGAAACACCATATATTTT
CDR3: CSARAGNTIYF
V: TRBV20-1
D: .
size: .
J: TRBJ1-3

DNA: TGTGCCATCAGTGCGGCAGGGACCTACAATGAGCAGTTCTTC
CDR3: CAISAAGTYNEQFF
V: TRBV10-3
D: .
size: .
J: TRBJ2-1

DNA: TGTGCCAGCAGCTTAACTAGCGCGGGCACAGATACGCAGTATTTT
CDR3: CASSLTSAGTDTQYF
V: TRBV7-7
D: TRBD2
size: once
J: TRBJ2-3

DNA: TGCGCCAGCAGCTTGCGGGGGGATGAGCAGTTCTTC
CDR3: CASSLRGDEQFF
V: TRBV5-1
D: TRBD2
size: .
J: TRBJ2-1

DNA: TGTGCCTCCGACAGGCCCCGCCATGGCTACACCTTC
CDR3: CASDRPRHGYTF
V: TRBV30
D: .
size: .
J: TRBJ1-2

DNA: TGTGCCAGCGGATATGCGGGGGGCAGAGATACGCAGTATTTT
CDR3: CASGYAGGRDTQYF
V: TRBV27
D: TRBD2
size: once
J: TRBJ2-3

DNA: TGTGCCAGCAGTGAAGGCAATCGAGATCAGCCCCAGCATTTT
CDR3: CASSEGNRDQPQHF
V: TRBV6-1
D: .
size: .
J: TRBJ1-5

DNA: TGTGCCTCCTCACGCGGGGGGGGGCAGGTAGGCACTGAAGCTTTCTTT
CDR3: CASSRGGGQVGTEAFF
V: TRBV9
D: .
size: .
J: TRBJ1-1

DNA: TGTGCCAGCAGAGGCCGGGACAGATTCAATGAGCAGTTCTTC
CDR3: CASRGRDRFNEQFF
V: TRBV28
D: TRBD1
size: .
J: TRBJ2-1

DNA: TGTGCCAGCAGCGTTGGACAGGGCGACACCATATATTTT
CDR3: CASSVGQGDTIYF
V: TRBV7-9
D: TRBD1
size: .
J: TRBJ1-3

DNA: TGCAGCGTGTGGACAGGGGATACCGGGGAGCTGTTTTTT
CDR3: CSVWTGDTGELFF
V: TRBV29-1
D: TRBD1
size: .
J: TRBJ2-2

DNA: TGTGCCAGCAGTTCCCAAGACAGGGCTCATGAAAAACTGTTTTTT
CDR3: CASSSQDRAHEKLFF
V: TRBV28
D: TRBD1
size: few
J: TRBJ1-4

DNA: TGTGCCAGCCGCAAGCTCTCGGGGAACACCGGGGAGCTGTTTTTT
CDR3: CASRKLSGNTGELFF
V: TRBV18
D: .
size: .
J: TRBJ2-2

DNA: TGTGCCAGCACGACGACAGTATCAAGAGGCTACACCTTC
CDR3: CASTTTVSRGYTF
V: TRBV6-5
D: .
size: .
J: TRBJ1-2

DNA: TGTGCCAGCAGCCTCCCGGGGAGCTCACCCCTCCACTTT
CDR3: CASSLPGSSPLHF
V: TRBV6-2/TRBV6-3
D: .
size: .
J: TRBJ1-6

DNA: TGTGCCACCGGGGGACACTTCCAAGAGACCCAGTACTTC
CDR3: CATGGHFQETQYF
V: TRBV24-1
D: .
size: .
J: TRBJ2-5

DNA: TGTGCCAGCAGCTCTTCAGGGGCCGCCTCCTACGAGCAGTACTTC
CDR3: CASSSSGAASYEQYF
V: TRBV5-4
D: .
size: .
J: TRBJ2-7

DNA: TGTGCCAGCAGTGAAGGAGCCGGGAACTATGGCTACACCTTC
CDR3: CASSEGAGNYGYTF
V: TRBV6-1
D: .
size: many
J: TRBJ1-2

DNA: TGCAGCGTTATACAGGCTCGAGGCTATGGCTACACCTTC
CDR3: CSVIQARGYGYTF
V: TRBV29-1
D: .
size: .
J: TRBJ1-2

DNA: TGTGCCAGCAGCCGCCAACCCGGTAGTGTGGATACGCAGTATTTT
CDR3: CASSRQPGSVDTQYF
V: TRBV3-1/TRBV3-2
D: .
size: .
J: TRBJ2-3

DNA: TGTGCCTGGAGTCGGGAAGACACCGGGGAGCTGTTTTTT
CDR3: CAWSREDTGELFF
V: TRBV30
D: .
size: .
J: TRBJ2-2